The 14 T cell receptor beta chains below all came from one sample that was sequenced in a study of T cell responses to AZD1222 COVID-19 vaccine. Profiling relied on immunoSEQ multiplex PCR, and the TCRdb table lists in-frame clones only, not all of them. The data show roughly 120,000 clones, about 85% seen once. The sequenced sample was peripheral blood, obtained on day 0 of AZD1222 vaccination. The source is an adult in good health.

The CDR3 here is CASSMVGGETQYF. The DNA for the CDR3 is TGTGCCAGTAGTATGGTAGGGGGAGAGACCCAGTACTTC. The chain carries TRBV19 and TRBJ2-5; TRBD1 is a possible D gene (6 bases). The length of the CDR3 is 13 residues. Trimming took 3 bases from V and 4 from J, leaving 9 bases between them. Germline V CDR1 and CDR2: LNHDA, SQIVND (reference sequence).

The chain is built from TRBV14 and TRBJ2-7; D uncertain. The V gene's germline CDR1 is SGHDN and CDR2 FVKESK. V lost 1 base and J 2 bases, leaving 6 bases between the germline ends. The CDR3 runs 13 residues. The CDR3: CASSQGRTYEQYF. Written as DNA, the CDR3 is TGTGCCAGCAGCCAAGGGAGAACCTACGAGCAGTACTTC.

The chain has TRBV20-1 and TRBJ2-3; D is uncertain. Germline CDR1 is DFQATT and CDR2 is SNEGSKA (reference sequence). The CDR3 is made up of 9 amino acids. CDR3 in DNA: TGCAGGCCTGAGGATACGCAGTATTTT. This gives the protein CRPEDTQYF.

The J gene is TRBJ1-5, the V gene TRBV27; 7 nucleotides line up with TRBD1. This CDR3 has 16 amino acids. Germline V gene data show CDR1 as MNHEY and CDR2 as SMNVEV (reference sequence). J lost 3 bases, V lost 3 bases, and 8 bases had no gene match. The CDR3 bases are TGTGCCAGCAGTTTTTCGACAGGGAAGGACAATCAGCCCCAGCATTTT. Translated, it gives CASSFSTGKDNQPQHF.

This clone showed up just once. The J gene is TRBJ2-1, the V gene TRBV9, with D perhaps TRBD1 or TRBD2 (5 bases each). V lost 4 bases, J lost 1 base, and 12 bases lay in between. Germline V lookup: CDR1 SGDLS, CDR2 YYNGEE. The CDR3 length is 15 residues. The CDR3 loop reads CASSPMRGSYNEQFF. The CDR3 DNA reads as TGTGCCAGCAGCCCGATGAGGGGATCCTACAATGAGCAGTTCTTC.

V usage is TRBV11-2 and J usage is TRBJ2-7; tentatively, D is TRBD1 (5 bases). Per germline, CDR1 SGHAT and CDR2 FQNNGV. This CDR3 contains 15 residues. V was clipped by 5 bases and J by 0 bases, with 14 bases between them. Here the CDR3 DNA reads TGTGCCAGCAGCACTCCGCAGGGATCCTCCTACGAGCAGTACTTC. Its translation is CASSTPQGSSYEQYF. Variable domain in full (rest from reference TRBV11-2 and TRBJ2-7): EAGVAQSPRYKIIEKRQSVAFWCNPISGHATLYWYQQILGQGPKLLIQFQNNGVVDDSQLPKDRFSAERLKGVDSTLKIQPAKLEDSAVYLCASSTPQGSSYEQYFGPGTRLTVT.

This clone was detected once. This rearrangement joins TRBV13 to TRBJ1-6; 8 nucleotides align to TRBD1. Germline CDR1 and CDR2: PRHDT and FYEKMQ (reference sequence). This CDR3 has 14 residues. Trimming cost V 5 bases and J 7 bases; bases outside gene matches: 4. The chain's CDR3 is CASSLRTGNSPLHF. The CDR3 nucleotides are TGTGCCAGCAGCCTCCGGACAGGGAATTCACCCCTCCACTTT.

The chain combines TRBV4-2 with TRBJ2-2; 10 nucleotides align to TRBD1. Per the germline V gene, CDR1 is LGHNA and CDR2 is YNFKEQ. This CDR3 spans 15 amino acids. Trimming cost V 3 bases and J 7 bases; bases outside gene matches: 5. CDR3 nucleotides: TGTGCCAGCAGCCACGCGGGACAGGGGAACGGGGAGCTGTTTTTT. It is translated as CASSHAGQGNGELFF.

The V gene is TRBV5-1, the J gene TRBJ2-3; no clear D. Trimming removed 0 bases at V and 2 bases at J, with 16 bases between. The V gene's germline CDR1 is SGHRS and CDR2 YFSETQ. This CDR3 comprises 17 residues. CDR3 sequence (DNA): TGCGCCAGCAGCTTGGTCCCTGGGTCGGGCGTCACAGATACGCAGTATTTT. Its protein product is CASSLVPGSGVTDTQYF.

The chain has TRBV4-1 and TRBJ2-1; D uncertain. Between the trimmed V and J ends, which lost 2 bases and 8 bases, there was a span of 7 bases. There are 12 residues in the CDR3. Germline V gives CDR1 MGHRA, CDR2 YSYEKL. CDR3 in amino acids: CASSQHTDEQFF. CDR3 DNA: TGCGCCAGCAGCCAACATACGGATGAGCAGTTCTTC.

In its sample, this clone was seen a few times. This chain connects TRBV7-3 to TRBJ1-1; D perhaps matches TRBD1 (5 bases). The CDR3 spans 14 residues. Trimming cost V 1 base and J 3 bases, with 9 bases left between them. Germline loops: CDR1 SGHTA, CDR2 FQGTGA. This CDR3 is CASSLNARDTEAFF. CDR3 bases: TGTGCCAGCAGCTTAAATGCCAGGGACACTGAAGCTTTCTTT.

This clone was picked up one time. The rearrangement links TRBV5-5 to TRBJ2-1; the D gene is possibly TRBD1 (6 bases). V was pared by 6 bases and J by 8 bases, with 18 bases between. Germline V lookup: CDR1 SGHKS, CDR2 YYEKEE (reference sequence). CDR3 length equals 14 residues. The CDR3 bases are TGTGCCAGCACCGCTCAGGGGTGGGGGCATGAGCAGTTCTTC. Amino acids: CASTAQGWGHEQFF.

The V and J genes are TRBV6-2 or TRBV6-3 and TRBJ2-1; no reliable D call. The germline V and J ends were trimmed by 2 bases and 6 bases, with 11 bases remaining between them. CDR3 size: 14 residues. Germline CDR1 MNHEY, CDR2 SVGEGT. The DNA of the CDR3 is TGTGCCAGCAGTTACACCGTGCGCTTCAATGAGCAGTTCTTC. Translating gives CASSYTVRFNEQFF.

Of note for this clone: In the same sample, other DNA sequences code for this CDR3. The genes are TRBV6-2 or TRBV6-3 and TRBJ1-2, with a weak D call TRBD1 (6 bases). V was clipped by 0 bases and J by 5 bases, with 7 bases between them. The germline V gene has CDR1 MNHEY and CDR2 SVGEGT. This CDR3 spans 13 amino acids. The CDR3 DNA reads as TGTGCCAGCAGTTACTCAGGGGGGTATGGCTACACCTTC. It specifies CASSYSGGYGYTF.